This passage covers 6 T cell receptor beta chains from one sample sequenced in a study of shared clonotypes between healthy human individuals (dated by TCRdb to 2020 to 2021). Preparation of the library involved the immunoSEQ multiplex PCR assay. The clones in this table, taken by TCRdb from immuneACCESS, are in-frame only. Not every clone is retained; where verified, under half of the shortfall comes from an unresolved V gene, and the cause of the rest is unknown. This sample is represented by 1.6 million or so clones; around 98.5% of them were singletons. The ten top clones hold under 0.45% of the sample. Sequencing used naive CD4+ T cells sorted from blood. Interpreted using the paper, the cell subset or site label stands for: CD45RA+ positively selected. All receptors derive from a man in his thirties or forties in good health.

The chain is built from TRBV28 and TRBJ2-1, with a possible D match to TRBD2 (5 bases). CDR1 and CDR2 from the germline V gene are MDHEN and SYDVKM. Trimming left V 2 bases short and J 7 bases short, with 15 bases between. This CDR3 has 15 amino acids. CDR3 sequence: CASSLARARRNEQFF. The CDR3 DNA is TGTGCCAGCAGTTTAGCCCGGGCCAGGAGGAATGAGCAGTTCTTC.

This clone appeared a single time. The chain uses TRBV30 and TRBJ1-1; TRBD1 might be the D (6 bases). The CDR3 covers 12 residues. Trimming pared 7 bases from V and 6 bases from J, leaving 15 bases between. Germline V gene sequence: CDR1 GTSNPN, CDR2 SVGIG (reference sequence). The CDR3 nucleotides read TGTGCCTCCACGGTGGGGGCCGCTGAAGCTTTCTTT. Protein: CASTVGAAEAFF.

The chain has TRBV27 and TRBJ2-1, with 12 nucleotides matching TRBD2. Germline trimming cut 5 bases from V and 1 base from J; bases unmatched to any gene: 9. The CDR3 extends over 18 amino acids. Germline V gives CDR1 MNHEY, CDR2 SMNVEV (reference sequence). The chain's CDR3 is CASSHMKTSGSSYNEQFF. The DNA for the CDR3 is TGTGCCAGCAGTCACATGAAGACTAGCGGGAGTTCCTACAATGAGCAGTTCTTC.

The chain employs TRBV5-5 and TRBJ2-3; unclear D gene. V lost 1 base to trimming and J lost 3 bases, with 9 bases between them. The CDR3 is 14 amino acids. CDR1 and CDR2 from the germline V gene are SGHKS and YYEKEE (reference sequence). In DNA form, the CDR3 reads TGTGCCAGCAGCTTGTTCAGAGCGACAGATACGCAGTATTTT. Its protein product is CASSLFRATDTQYF.

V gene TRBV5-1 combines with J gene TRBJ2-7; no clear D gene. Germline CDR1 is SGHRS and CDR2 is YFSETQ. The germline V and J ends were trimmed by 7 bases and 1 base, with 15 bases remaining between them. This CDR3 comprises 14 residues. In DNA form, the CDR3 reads TGCGCCAGCGGTTTCATGGACGCTTCCTACGAGCAGTACTTC. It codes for CASGFMDASYEQYF.

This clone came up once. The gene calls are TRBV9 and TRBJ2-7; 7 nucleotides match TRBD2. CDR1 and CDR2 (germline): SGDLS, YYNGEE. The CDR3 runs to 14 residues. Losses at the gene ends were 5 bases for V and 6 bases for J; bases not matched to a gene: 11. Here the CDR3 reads CASSPGLPLSEQYF. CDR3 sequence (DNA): TGTGCCAGCAGTCCGGGACTACCTCTCTCCGAGCAGTACTTC.